A single T cell receptor (beta chain) is shown here with its context. These data are taken from a study of blood T cell repertoires in COVID-19. Study background: Sites across the United States, Italy and Spain contributed samples from acute and convalescent COVID-19.

Per the original data handling: Estimation of nucleated cell counts was performed using reference gene primer amplification. Assay used: immunoSEQ multiplex PCR; TCRdb lists only in-frame clones, some missing. V, J and clone size reflect that table, while D and trimming were determined from the DNA. The repertoire consists of 350,000 to 500,000 clones, with about 90% occurring once and the leading ten covering 0.8% to 0.85%. This clonotype was obtained from a man aged 18 to 30 with COVID-19, enrolled during active disease. The sample was peripheral blood.

Written as DNA, the CDR3 is TGTGCCAGCAGCCAAGTCCAAGGAGCCGGGGAGCTGTTTTTT. Encoded protein: CASSQVQGAGELFF. V and J are TRBV3-1 (or the pseudogene TRBV3-2) and TRBJ2-2, with D uncertain. The CDR3 is 14 amino acids. V lost 1 base and J 6 bases, leaving 9 bases between the germline ends. The germline CDR1 and CDR2 sequences are LGHDT and YNNKEL (reference sequence).